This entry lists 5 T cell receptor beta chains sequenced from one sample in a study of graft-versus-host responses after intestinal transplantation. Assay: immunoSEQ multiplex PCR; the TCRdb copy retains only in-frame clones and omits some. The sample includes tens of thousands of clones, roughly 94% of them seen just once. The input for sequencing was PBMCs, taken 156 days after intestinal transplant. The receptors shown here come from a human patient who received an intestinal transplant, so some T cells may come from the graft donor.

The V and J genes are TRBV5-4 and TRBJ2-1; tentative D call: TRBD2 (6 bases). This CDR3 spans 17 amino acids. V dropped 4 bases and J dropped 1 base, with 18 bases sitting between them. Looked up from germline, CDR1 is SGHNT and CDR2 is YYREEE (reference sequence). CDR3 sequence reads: CASSNLRGARSYNEQFF. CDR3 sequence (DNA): TGTGCCAGCAGCAATCTGCGCGGGGCCCGGTCCTACAATGAGCAGTTCTTC.

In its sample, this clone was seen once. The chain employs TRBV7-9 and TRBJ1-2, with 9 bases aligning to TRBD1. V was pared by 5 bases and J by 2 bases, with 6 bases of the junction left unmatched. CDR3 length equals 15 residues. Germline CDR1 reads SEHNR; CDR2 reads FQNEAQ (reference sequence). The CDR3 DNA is TGTGCCAGCAGCCCCCGGACAGGGGTAAACTATGGCTACACCTTC. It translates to CASSPRTGVNYGYTF.

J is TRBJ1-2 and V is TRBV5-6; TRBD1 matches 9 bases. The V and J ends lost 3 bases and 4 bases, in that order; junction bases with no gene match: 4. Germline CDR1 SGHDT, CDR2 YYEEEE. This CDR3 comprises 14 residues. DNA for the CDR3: TGTGCCAGCAGCTGGATGACAGGGGGCTATGGCTACACCTTC. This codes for CASSWMTGGYGYTF.

The CDR3 loop reads CASGGAWGNEQFF. CDR3 DNA sequence: TGTGCCAGCGGGGGAGCATGGGGCAATGAGCAGTTCTTC. V and J are TRBV7-8 and TRBJ2-1; TRBD1 or TRBD2 may be the D gene (5 bases each). Trimming removed 8 bases at V and 6 bases at J, with 14 bases between. Germline CDR1 is SGHVS and CDR2 is FQNEAQ. This CDR3 comprises 13 residues. Full variable domain (missing parts from reference TRBV7-8 and TRBJ2-1): GAGVSQSPRYKVAKRGQDVALRCDPISGHVSLFWYQQALGQGPEFLTYFQNEAQLDKSGLPSDRFFAERPEGSVSTLKIQRTQQEDSAVYLCASGGAWGNEQFFGPGTRLTVL.

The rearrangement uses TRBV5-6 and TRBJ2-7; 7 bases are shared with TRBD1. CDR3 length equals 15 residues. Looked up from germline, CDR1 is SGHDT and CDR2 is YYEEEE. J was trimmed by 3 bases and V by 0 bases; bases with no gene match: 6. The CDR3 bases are TGTGCCAGCAGCTTGGGAGGGGGCGCGGGCTACGAGCAGTACTTC. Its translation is CASSLGGGAGYEQYF.